These T cell receptor beta chains were read from a single sample in a study of breast tumors, draining lymph nodes, adjacent tissues. MiXCR was run by TCRdb on the multiplex PCR reads, yielding one entry per CDR3 protein. Of approximately 100,000 distinct CDR3 sequences listed, less than 25% were seen once; the top ten hold under 1.5%. Sequencing was done on a sample of axillary lymph node tissue. Every receptor here comes from a female donor with breast cancer. Some clones in this sample may be carry-over from other donors' samples. Both conserved end residues are part of each CDR3. D genes are given only for firm matches. Clone size appears in some rows only: once, few, many, or a class for an expanded clone.

D gene	clone size	V gene	J gene	CDR3 protein	CDR3 DNA
.	many	TRBV12-3/TRBV12-4	TRBJ2-5	CASSAGAETQYF	TGTGCCAGCAGTGCAGGGGCAGAGACCCAGTACTTC
.	.	TRBV7-2	TRBJ1-6	CASRSRTAASPLHF	TGTGCCAGCAGATCACGGACAGCCGCCTCACCCCTCCACTTT
TRBD2	once	TRBV6-2/TRBV6-3	TRBJ2-2	CVSSYPPGREPYTGELFF	TGTGTCAGCAGTTACCCTCCGGGGAGGGAGCCCTACACCGGGGAGCTGTTTTTT
TRBD1	many	TRBV19	TRBJ2-7	CASKKDRSSYEQYF	TGTGCCAGTAAAAAGGACAGGTCCTCCTACGAGCAGTACTTC
TRBD1	many	TRBV30	TRBJ2-7	CAWSIGRGQGEQYF	TGTGCCTGGAGTATAGGAAGGGGGCAAGGCGAGCAGTACTTC
.	many	TRBV11-2	TRBJ2-7	CASSRGDRPSYEQYF	TGTGCCAGCAGCCGAGGGGACCGTCCTTCCTACGAGCAGTACTTC
TRBD1	.	TRBV5-1	TRBJ1-2	CASSLGKGALGGYTF	TGCGCCAGCAGCTTGGGGAAGGGGGCGCTTGGGGGCTACACCTTC
TRBD2	many	TRBV5-1	TRBJ2-7	CASSWGTSGFYEQYF	TGCGCCAGCAGCTGGGGGACTAGCGGCTTCTACGAGCAGTACTTC
.	many	TRBV20-1	TRBJ2-1	CSASKGDEQFF	TGCAGTGCTAGCAAAGGGGATGAGCAGTTCTTC
TRBD1	.	TRBV19	TRBJ2-5	CASSIGWGQQQETQYF	TGTGCCAGTAGTATAGGTTGGGGACAGCAACAAGAGACCCAGTACTTC
TRBD1	many	TRBV28	TRBJ2-7	CASRRTGSSYEQYF	TGTGCCAGCAGGCGGACAGGTTCGTCCTACGAGCAGTACTTC
TRBD1	once	TRBV27	TRBJ2-7	CASSLTGQGRIFYEQYF	TGTGCCAGCAGTTTAACAGGACAGGGTAGGATATTTTACGAGCAGTACTTC
.	many	TRBV11-2	TRBJ2-1	CASSSVAEGGNEQFF	TGTGCCAGCAGCTCTGTCGCCGAAGGGGGGAATGAGCAGTTCTTC
TRBD1	many	TRBV11-2	TRBJ1-2	CASSSTGTGPYGYTF	TGTGCCAGCAGCTCCACCGGGACAGGCCCCTATGGCTACACCTTC
TRBD2	many	TRBV15	TRBJ2-7	CATSRDLRGLATDEQYF	TGTGCCACCAGCAGAGATCTGCGGGGACTAGCAACTGACGAGCAGTACTTC
.	.	TRBV3-1	TRBJ2-5	CASSRSGLTQYF	TGTGCCAGCAGCCGGTCAGGTTTGACCCAGTACTTC
.	many	TRBV19	TRBJ2-7	CASSINSYSYEQYF	TGTGCCAGTAGTATCAACAGTTACAGCTACGAGCAGTACTTC
.	many	TRBV20-1	TRBJ2-1	CSARDPWLLEQFF	TGCAGTGCTAGAGATCCCTGGCTACTTGAGCAGTTCTTC
TRBD1	many	TRBV11-1	TRBJ2-2	CASSPGQGSIGELFF	TGTGCCAGCAGCCCCGGACAGGGGTCTATCGGGGAGCTGTTTTTT
TRBD1	many	TRBV6-6	TRBJ1-5	CASSINRGPYSNQPQHF	TGTGCCAGCAGCATTAACAGGGGACCGTATAGCAATCAGCCCCAGCATTTT
TRBD1	medium-sized	TRBV5-8	TRBJ1-6	CASNSGQGAGTLHF	TGTGCCAGCAACTCGGGACAGGGGGCGGGCACCCTCCACTTT
TRBD1	many	TRBV10-3	TRBJ2-5	CAIGTGWGQETQYF	TGTGCCATCGGGACAGGGTGGGGACAAGAGACCCAGTACTTC
TRBD2	many	TRBV20-1	TRBJ2-3	CSARAGGGLTDTQYF	TGCAGTGCTAGGGCAGGCGGGGGACTCACAGATACGCAGTATTTT
TRBD2	many	TRBV7-8	TRBJ2-7	CASSLASGRYEQYF	TGTGCCAGCAGCTTAGCTAGCGGGAGATACGAGCAGTACTTC
TRBD1	many	TRBV9	TRBJ1-2	CASSVAHSDRANYGYTF	TGTGCCAGCAGCGTAGCCCACTCGGACAGGGCGAACTATGGCTACACCTTC